The rows below give T cell receptor beta chains drawn from one sample of a study of blood T cell repertoires in COVID-19. Generated by immunoSEQ multiplex PCR, the TCRdb table keeps only in-frame clones and is missing some. Among about 360,000 clones listed, around 86% were seen once. Sequenced sample: peripheral blood. These receptors came from a human donor in a cohort sampled during active COVID-19. CDR3s include the opening cysteine and the closing phenylalanine or tryptophan. Rows may omit the clone size; those that give it use once, few, many or a size class.

j_call | cdr3_length | clone_size | v_call | cdr3_aa
TRBJ2-5 | 14 | . | TRBV5-4 | CASSWDSGGETQYF
TRBJ1-6 | 15 | . | TRBV6-4 | CASRIDSSYNSPLHF
TRBJ1-5 | 16 | . | TRBV4-2 | CASSQAGERENQPQHF
TRBJ2-1 | 16 | . | TRBV9 | CASSPRGLGSSNEQFF
TRBJ1-4 | 13 | . | TRBV30 | CAWSIAVNEKLFF
TRBJ2-1 | 13 | . | TRBV19 | CASSIDRANEQFF
TRBJ2-7 | 11 | . | TRBV29-1 | CSVLAPYEQYF
TRBJ1-1 | 16 | few | TRBV3-1/TRBV3-2 | CASSQDRSQPNTEAFF
TRBJ2-5 | 13 | . | TRBV20-1 | CSASSGPEETQYF
TRBJ2-1 | 11 | . | TRBV20-1 | CSARLDSGQFF
TRBJ2-3 | 12 | . | TRBV12-3/TRBV12-4 | CASRPGTGTQYF
TRBJ2-1 | 14 | . | TRBV28 | CASSLWGQDNEQFF
TRBJ2-7 | 14 | . | TRBV6-2/TRBV6-3 | CASSYSGLHYEQYF
TRBJ1-2 | 15 | . | TRBV5-6 | CASSSQPRGIYGYTF
TRBJ2-2 | 14 | . | TRBV27 | CASSLGVGGGELFF
TRBJ2-2 | 14 | . | TRBV2 | CASSRQGGTGELFF
TRBJ2-1 | 14 | . | TRBV5-1 | CASSYRDRVDEQFF
TRBJ1-4 | 14 | . | TRBV19 | CASSSPPPGEKLFF
TRBJ1-4 | 15 | . | TRBV30 | CAWSGVRGSREKLFF
TRBJ1-3 | 20 | . | TRBV2 | CASSEQGIGILGRGRNTIYF
TRBJ1-1 | 17 | . | TRBV9 | CASSVADRMAPKAEAFF
TRBJ2-5 | 15 | . | TRBV5-1 | CASSPFLREQETQYF
TRBJ1-5 | 13 | . | TRBV6-6 | CASSYRQGGSQHF
TRBJ2-1 | 14 | . | TRBV5-1 | CASRGSGAYNEQFF
TRBJ2-2 | 14 | . | TRBV6-1 | CASSTGLGTGELFF
TRBJ1-6 | 16 | once | TRBV9 | CASSVSGTAYNSPLHF
TRBJ2-3 | 17 | . | TRBV19 | CASSISRGTGRGDTQYF
TRBJ1-4 | 15 | . | TRBV6-5 | CALVWQATTNEKLFF
TRBJ1-6 | 14 | . | TRBV6-5 | CASSRQGLRSPLHF
TRBJ2-7 | 13 | . | TRBV19 | CARSDTCSYEQYF
TRBJ2-3 | 14 | . | TRBV29-1 | CSAERTGGTDTQYF
TRBJ2-5 | 16 | . | TRBV19 | CASSSRGRRGAGSQYF
TRBJ2-7 | 12 | . | TRBV7-8 | CASSPSSYEQYF
TRBJ2-7 | 15 | once | TRBV5-4 | CASSVYAGALYEQYF
TRBJ1-6 | 13 | few | TRBV30 | CAWMASYNSPLHF
TRBJ2-1 | 19 | . | TRBV6-2/TRBV6-3 | CASSYPIPSLAGAYNEQFF
TRBJ1-1 | 13 | . | TRBV27 | CASTSGDRARAFF
TRBJ2-1 | 17 | . | TRBV4-1 | CASSRIRGTSSSNEQFF
TRBJ2-3 | 14 | . | TRBV11-2 | CASRKGAFIDTQYF
TRBJ2-7 | 14 | . | TRBV5-1 | CASSLQTGGNEQYF
TRBJ2-3 | 15 | . | TRBV4-1 | CASSQQFASTDTQYF
TRBJ1-4 | 13 | . | TRBV14 | CASSPYREEKLFF
TRBJ1-6 | 16 | . | TRBV6-1 | CASSETKGAYNSPLHF
TRBJ1-1 | 15 | . | TRBV5-1 | CASSPTGSYDTEAFF
TRBJ1-2 | 14 | . | TRBV9 | CASSVALAEGGYTF
TRBJ1-5 | 14 | . | TRBV23-1 | CAGKKGLYNQPQHF
TRBJ2-7 | 12 | few | TRBV30 | CAWVQDSYEQYF
TRBJ2-2 | 19 | . | TRBV3-1/TRBV3-2 | CASSQDPPTSGRPPGELFF
TRBJ2-3 | 16 | . | TRBV5-1 | CASSLGWGESTDTQYF
TRBJ2-7 | 11 | . | TRBV2 | CASSDLREQYF
TRBJ2-1 | 14 | . | TRBV5-4 | CASSLDPGNNEQFF
TRBJ1-4 | 13 | . | TRBV25-1 | CASIGTKHEKLFF